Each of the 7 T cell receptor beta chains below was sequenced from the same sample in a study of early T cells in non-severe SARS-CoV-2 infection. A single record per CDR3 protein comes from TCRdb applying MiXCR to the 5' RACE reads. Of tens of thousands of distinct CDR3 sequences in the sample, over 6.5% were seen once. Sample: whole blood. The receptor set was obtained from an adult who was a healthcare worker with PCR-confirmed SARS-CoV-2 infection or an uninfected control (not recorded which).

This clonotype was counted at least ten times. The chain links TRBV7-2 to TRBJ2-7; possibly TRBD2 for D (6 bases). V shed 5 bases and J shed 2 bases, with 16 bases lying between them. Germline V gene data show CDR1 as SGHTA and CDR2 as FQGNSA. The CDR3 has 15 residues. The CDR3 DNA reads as TGTGCCAGCAGCCGATCTCAGCGGGTTACCTACGAGCAGTACTTC. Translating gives CASSRSQRVTYEQYF.

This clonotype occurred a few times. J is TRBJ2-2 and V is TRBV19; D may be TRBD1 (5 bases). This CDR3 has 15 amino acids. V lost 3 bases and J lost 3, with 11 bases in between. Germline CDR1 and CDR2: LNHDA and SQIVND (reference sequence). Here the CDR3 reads CASSIWGSDTGELFF. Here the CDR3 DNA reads TGTGCCAGTAGTATTTGGGGCAGTGACACCGGGGAGCTGTTTTTT.

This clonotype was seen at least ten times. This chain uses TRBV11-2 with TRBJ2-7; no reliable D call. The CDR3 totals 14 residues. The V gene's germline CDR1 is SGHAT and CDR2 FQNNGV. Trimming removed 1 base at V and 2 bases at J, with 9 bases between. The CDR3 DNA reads TGTGCCAGCAGCTTAGCCCGAAAAGCCTACGAGCAGTACTTC. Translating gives CASSLARKAYEQYF.

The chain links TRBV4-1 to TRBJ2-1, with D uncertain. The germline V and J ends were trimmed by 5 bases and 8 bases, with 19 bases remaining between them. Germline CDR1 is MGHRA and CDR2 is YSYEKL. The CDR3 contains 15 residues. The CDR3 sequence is CASSYGPGVGYEQFF. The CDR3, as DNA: TGCGCCAGCAGCTATGGTCCTGGGGTAGGGTATGAGCAGTTCTTC.

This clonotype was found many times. The DNA for the CDR3 is TGTGCCAGCAGCTTAGTGACGGGAGATGAGCAGTTCTTC. Translated, it gives CASSLVTGDEQFF. The chain employs TRBV7-6 and TRBJ2-1; tentatively, D is TRBD2 (6 bases). The length of the CDR3 is 13 residues. Germline lookup yields CDR1 SGHVS and CDR2 FNYEAQ. V lost 1 base, J lost 8 bases, and 9 bases lay in between.

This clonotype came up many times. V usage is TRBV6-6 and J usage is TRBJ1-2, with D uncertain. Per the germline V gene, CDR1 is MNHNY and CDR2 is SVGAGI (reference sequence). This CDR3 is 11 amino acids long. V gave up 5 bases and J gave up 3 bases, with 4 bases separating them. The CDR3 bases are TGTGCCAGCAGTCGGGACTATGGCTACACCTTC. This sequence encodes CASSRDYGYTF.

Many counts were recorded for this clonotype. CDR3 DNA sequence: TGTGCCAGCAGCCCTATCCAGGGGGCAACTGAAGCTTTCTTT. As protein: CASSPIQGATEAFF. The chain is built from TRBV7-8 and TRBJ1-1; 8 positions agree with TRBD1. CDR1 SGHVS and CDR2 FQNEAQ come from the germline V gene. This CDR3 region has 14 residues. V gave up 5 bases and J gave up 5 bases; unmatched junction bases: 7.